The entry below gives a single T cell receptor (beta chain) sequence along with its context. Per the germline V gene, CDR1 is KGHSH and CDR2 is LQKENI. This CDR3 has 15 amino acids. V lost 1 base and J lost 6; bases outside the gene matches: 4. The sample is drawn from a study of technical replicates of blood from a few donors. Repertoires were generated with immunoSEQ multiplex PCR, while TCRdb's copy carries only in-frame clones and drops some. This sample carries about 89,000 clones, about 94% of them seen once, and the ten largest clones take 0.2% to 0.25%. The chain links TRBV18 to TRBJ2-3, with TRBD1 matching 10 bases. This receptor was identified in a human donor in good health. Sequencing used T cells isolated from PBMCs. This chain's CDR3 is CASSPRGTGVDTQYF. DNA of the CDR3: TGTGCCAGCTCACCACGCGGGACAGGGGTGGATACGCAGTATTTT.